One sample yielded the 14 T cell receptor beta chains listed below, sequenced in a study of cytomegalovirus exposure and HLA in healthy donors (dated by TCRdb to 2016 to 2017). Library preparation used the immunoSEQ multiplex PCR assay. For the multiplex PCR, a mixture combining 60 forward primers for TCR Vbeta segments and 13 reverse primers for TCR Jbeta segments was used. This is the immuneACCESS table as TCRdb keeps it, with only in-frame sequences that have V and J called. A part of the clones is gone; compared with another copy, unresolved V genes explain less than half, and the rest is unexplained. The sample includes 170,000 or so clones, with 70% to 80% observed a single time. Clones ranked in the top ten supply about 4% of the sample. Sequences were obtained from PBMCs. Receptors were obtained from a woman aged 60-75 years in good health and CMV-seropositive.

This chain connects TRBV6-1 to TRBJ2-7, with no clear D. V was shortened by 7 bases and J by 3 bases, with 10 bases between the two germline ends. This CDR3 is built from 12 residues. The germline V gene encodes CDR1 MNHNS and CDR2 SASEGT. In DNA form, the CDR3 reads TGTGCCAGCACCAGAACCCTCTACGAGCAGTACTTC. It encodes CASTRTLYEQYF.

J is TRBJ1-1 and V is TRBV25-1, with 7 positions matching TRBD1. The CDR3 covers 13 residues. The ends lost 2 bases at V and 8 bases at J; junction bases unmatched: 5. Germline V gene lookup returns CDR1 MGHDK and CDR2 SYGVNS. CDR3 region: CASSEDLGQEAFF. In DNA, the CDR3 is TGTGCCAGCAGTGAAGATCTGGGACAGGAAGCTTTCTTT.

The chain employs TRBV28 and TRBJ2-7, with TRBD2 as a possible D gene (5 bases). The CDR3 runs 15 residues. V lost 4 bases to trimming and J lost 0 bases, with 13 bases between them. Germline V gene sequence: CDR1 MDHEN, CDR2 SYDVKM. The CDR3 coding sequence is TGTGCCAGCAGTTCTAGAGGGATTTACTCCTACGAGCAGTACTTC. This translates into CASSSRGIYSYEQYF.

V is TRBV6-6 and J is TRBJ1-2, with TRBD1 as a possible D gene (5 bases). This CDR3 has 15 amino acids. The germline CDR1 and CDR2 sequences are MNHNY and SVGAGI (reference sequence). The V end was cut by 5 bases, the J end by 0 bases, with 13 bases between. The CDR3 loop reads CASSNPRVANYGYTF. The CDR3 nucleotides are TGTGCCAGCAGTAATCCCAGGGTCGCTAACTATGGCTACACCTTC.

This clone was seen a single time. V usage is TRBV5-1 and J usage is TRBJ1-2; maybe TRBD1 (6 bases). CDR3 length: 16 residues. With 0 bases removed from V and 4 bases from J, the gap between germline ends came to 16 bases. Germline CDR1 and CDR2: SGHRS and YFSETQ. The CDR3, as DNA: TGCGCCAGCAGCTTGGCCTTGGGGGCGCGAGGCTATGGCTACACCTTC. Translated, it gives CASSLALGARGYGYTF.

The V call is TRBV28, the J call TRBJ1-5; possibly TRBD1 for D (5 bases). This CDR3 region has 13 residues. V was shortened by 8 bases and J by 1 base, with 9 bases between the two germline ends. Per the germline V gene, CDR1 is MDHEN and CDR2 is SYDVKM. In DNA form, the CDR3 reads TGTGCCAGCGGGGGGATGAGCAATCAGCCCCAGCATTTT. Protein: CASGGMSNQPQHF.

This rearrangement joins TRBV19 to TRBJ2-7; 14 positions match TRBD2. Germline V gene data show CDR1 as LNHDA and CDR2 as SQIVND (reference sequence). The V segment lost 3 bases and the J segment 4 bases; nucleotides outside the gene matches: 11. The CDR3 contains 18 residues. CDR3 DNA sequence: TGTGCCAGTAGTATGCCGGGACTAGCGGGAGAGTACGGGTACGAGCAGTACTTC. Its translation is CASSMPGLAGEYGYEQYF.

The chain has TRBV5-5 and TRBJ2-1; 11 bases are shared with TRBD1. V dropped 3 bases and J dropped 4; count of bases not matched to a gene: 3. Germline CDR1 SGHKS, CDR2 YYEKEE (reference sequence). This CDR3 region has 15 residues. The CDR3 loop reads CASSWTGGIYNEQFF. The CDR3 coding sequence is TGTGCCAGCAGCTGGACAGGGGGCATATACAATGAGCAGTTCTTC.

The chain links TRBV28 to TRBJ1-6, with 11 bases identical to TRBD1. The CDR3 has 14 amino acids. Germline CDR1 reads MDHEN; CDR2 reads SYDVKM. V dropped 5 bases and J dropped 10; count of bases not matched to a gene: 4. CDR3 bases: TGTGCCAGCAGTCCGGGACAGGGGGAATCACCCCTCCACTTT. Translated: CASSPGQGESPLHF.

This clone has a handful of counts. The chain links TRBV6-5 to TRBJ1-6; 10 nucleotides line up with TRBD1. Looked up from germline, CDR1 is MNHEY and CDR2 is SVGAGI. V lost 8 bases and J lost 13; bases outside the gene matches: 5. The CDR3 loop spans 12 amino acids. The CDR3 loop reads CASGQTGGPLHF. CDR3 in DNA: TGTGCCAGCGGGCAGACAGGGGGCCCCCTCCACTTT.

V is TRBV5-6 and J is TRBJ2-1; tentative D call: TRBD1 (5 bases). The CDR3 loop spans 15 amino acids. V was cut by 4 bases and J by 2 bases, with 13 bases left in between. CDR1 is SGHDT, CDR2 YYEEEE, per germline. DNA for the CDR3: TGTGCCAGCAGCCCCCAATTGACAGCCTACAATGAGCAGTTCTTC. Its translation: CASSPQLTAYNEQFF. The whole variable domain, remainder taken from reference TRBV5-6 and TRBJ2-1, is DAGVTQSPTHLIKTRGQQVTLRCSPKSGHDTVSWYQQALGQGPQFIFQYYEEEERQRGNFPDRFSGHQFPNYSSELNVNALLLGDSALYLCASSPQLTAYNEQFFGPGTRLTVL.

The DNA of the CDR3 is TGCAGTGGCCTAGGAACAGATACGCAGTATTTT. This translates into CSGLGTDTQYF. The J gene is TRBJ2-3, the V gene TRBV20-1; D remains ambiguous. Germline lookup yields CDR1 DFQATT and CDR2 SNEGSKA (reference sequence). The CDR3 spans 11 residues. Trimming cost V 7 bases and J 3 bases, with 8 bases left between them.

The chain combines TRBV6-6 with TRBJ1-2; D unclear. Looked up from germline, CDR1 is MNHNY and CDR2 is SVGAGI (reference sequence). V lost 2 bases, J lost 1 base, and 8 bases lay in between. The CDR3 contains 14 residues. CDR3 in DNA: TGTGCCAGCAGTTACGACTTGTATAACTATGGCTACACCTTC. Translating gives CASSYDLYNYGYTF.

The chain couples TRBV11-2 to TRBJ1-4; TRBD1 matches 10 bases. From germline, CDR1 is SGHAT and CDR2 FQNNGV. The CDR3 sequence is 15 residues long. The junction had 8 bases not matched to a gene; V was cut back by 5 bases and J by 8 bases. In DNA form, the CDR3 reads TGTGCCAGCAGCCTAGGGGACAGGGGCATAGAAAAACTGTTTTTT. Protein product: CASSLGDRGIEKLFF.